This T cell receptor (beta chain) was identified in a study of tumor and adjacent non-tumor tissue in lung cancer. Overall study findings and caveats: Shorter survival was associated with higher TCR diversity in tumors.

A modified ARM-PCR protocol with three rounds of nested PCR amplified TCRbeta. TCRdb redid the calling of the multiplex PCR reads with MiXCR, one entry per CDR3 protein. The sample holds about 43,000 distinct CDR3 sequences, 60% seen once. Germline CDR1 and CDR2: MNHEY and SVGEGT. The CDR3 has 15 amino acids. Concerning this clonotype itself: Antigen specificity is unknown. The junction and the germline gene differ at one end; a read error may be behind it.

RNA was extracted from bulk tissue without any cell sorting. More than 3 cm separated this lung sample from the edge of the tumor. J is TRBJ1-5 and V is TRBV6-2 or TRBV6-3; possible D gene TRBD1, 5 bases. The source is a man aged 50-60 years with non-small cell lung cancer. What was sequenced was distant non-tumor lung tissue. CDR3 loop: CASTGAGRANQPQHF. The DNA of the CDR3 is TGTGCTAGCACCGGGGCAGGGAGGGCAAATCAGCCCCAGCATTTT.